This section outlines one T cell receptor beta chain sequence together with its context. What it binds is unknown. From germline, CDR1 is MDHEN and CDR2 SYDVKM. This CDR3 spans 14 amino acids. The V end was cut by 1 base, the J end by 2 bases, with 9 bases between. This PCR relied on a set of 60 Vbeta primers and 13 Jbeta primers. TCRdb's table, derived via immunoSEQ multiplex PCR, lists solely in-frame clones and lacks some. Of 170,000 or so clones listed, around 86% are singletons. The sample belongs to a study of cytomegalovirus exposure and HLA in healthy donors. Study-wide results and limits: Most of the CMV-associated TCR beta chains (in a later analysis) appeared to be HLA-restricted.

This chain links TRBV28 with TRBJ2-7; possibly TRBD2 for D (5 bases). The sequence came from a man aged 45-60 years in good health and CMV-seronegative. The sample comprised PBMCs. The CDR3 DNA sequence: TGTGCCAGCAGTTTATTCGGGGTCACCTACGAGCAGTACTTC. This encodes CASSLFGVTYEQYF.